The clone carrying this TCR beta chain was counted a few times. Its specificity is unknown. The germline gives CDR1 LNHNV, CDR2 YYDKDF (reference sequence). The CDR3 is 13 amino acids. Deletions cut 5 bases from V and 10 bases from J, with 12 bases between. The data were obtained in a study of beta chain features in type 1 diabetes. The entirety of the isolated RNA underwent reverse transcription, so expressed TCRB transcripts were sequenced. TCRdb's copy holds only in-frame clones and misses some; the assay was immunoSEQ multiplex PCR. The repertoire holds a few hundred thousand clones, with roughly 12% as singletons. The study's findings and limits: Significant though moderate, a shortening of TCRB CDR3s appeared in all four CD4+ subsets of Type 1 diabetes patients.

The sequence derives from a woman between 18 and 29 years old with type 1 diabetes. The sequenced sample was naive CD4+ T cells from blood. V is TRBV15 and J is TRBJ1-6; a possible D gene is TRBD1 (5 bases). CDR3 sequence (DNA): TGTGCCACCAGCTCCAGGGAACGCTCACCCCTCCACTTT. It specifies CATSSRERSPLHF.